This TCR beta chain was recorded in a study of blood T cell repertoires in COVID-19. At the level of the study: The United States, Italy and Spain supplied acute and convalescent COVID-19 samples. PBMCs, B-cell-depleted T cells, or T cells provided the cDNA or gDNA that made up the material.

CDR1 is SNHLY and CDR2 is FYNNEI in the germline V gene. Trimming at V came to 8 bases and at J to 2 bases, leaving 8 bases not matched to a gene. This CDR3 is built from 14 residues. Source study methods: From reference gene primer amplification, estimates of nucleated cell counts were derived. The table came from immunoSEQ multiplex PCR; TCRdb's copy has only in-frame clones and leaves some out. D and trimming were read from the DNA, whereas the V and J calls and clone size are those reported in that table. The data contain 100,000 to 150,000 clones, 87% of them singletons. The receptor comes from a woman aged 70-85 years with acute or convalescent COVID-19. Sequencing used peripheral blood. The chain joins TRBV2 to TRBJ1-1; 7 bases are shared with TRBD1. This CDR3 is CASVTGTVNTEAFF. The CDR3 DNA reads as TGTGCCAGCGTCACCGGGACAGTTAACACTGAAGCTTTCTTT.